This T cell receptor (beta chain) is from a study of beta chain features in type 1 diabetes. Study information: Patients did not differ from healthy donors in age, gender or cell yield. Study-wide results and caveats: TCRB CDR3s from Type 1 diabetes patients were moderately but significantly shorter in all four CD4+ subsets.

What was sequenced were expressed TCRB transcripts, since all of the isolated RNA had been reverse transcribed. Produced via immunoSEQ multiplex PCR; TCRdb's table is partial and in-frame only. The data contain a few hundred thousand clones, approximately 13% of them singletons. The germline V gene has CDR1 GTSNPN and CDR2 SVGIG (reference sequence). This CDR3 region has 13 residues. With 1 base removed from V and 3 bases from J, the gap between germline ends came to 9 bases. Comments on this clone: Its target is unknown.

Material for sequencing was naive CD4+ T cells from blood. The chain joins TRBV30 to TRBJ2-5; tentative D call: TRBD2 (6 bases). This receptor was taken from a woman between 18 and 29 years old with type 1 diabetes. The CDR3, as DNA: TGTGCCTGGAGTGGGGTAGCGGAAGAGACCCAGTACTTC. The encoded protein is CAWSGVAEETQYF. The entire variable domain, with the rest obtained from reference TRBV30 and TRBJ2-5, is as follows: SQTIHQWPATLVQPVGSPLSLECTVEGTSNPNLYWYRQAAGRGLQLLFYSVGIGQISSEVPQNLSASRPQDRQFILSSKKLLLSDSGFYLCAWSGVAEETQYFGPGTRLLVL.